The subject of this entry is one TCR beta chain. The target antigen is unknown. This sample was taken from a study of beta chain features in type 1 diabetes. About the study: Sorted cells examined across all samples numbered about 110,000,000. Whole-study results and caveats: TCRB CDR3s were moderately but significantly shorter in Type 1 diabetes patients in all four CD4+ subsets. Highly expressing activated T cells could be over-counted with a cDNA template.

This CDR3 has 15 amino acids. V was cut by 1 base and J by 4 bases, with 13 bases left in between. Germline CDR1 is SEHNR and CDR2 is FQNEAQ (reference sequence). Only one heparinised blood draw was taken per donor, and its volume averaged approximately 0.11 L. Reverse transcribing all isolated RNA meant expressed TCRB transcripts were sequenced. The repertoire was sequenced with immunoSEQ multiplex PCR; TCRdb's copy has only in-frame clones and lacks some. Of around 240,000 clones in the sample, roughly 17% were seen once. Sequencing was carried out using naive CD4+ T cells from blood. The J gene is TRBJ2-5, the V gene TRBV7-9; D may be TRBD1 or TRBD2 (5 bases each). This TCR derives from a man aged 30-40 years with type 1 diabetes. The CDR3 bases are TGTGCCAGCAGCTTAGTGCCGGGGCAGCTAGAGACCCAGTACTTC. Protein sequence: CASSLVPGQLETQYF.